The present T cell receptor beta chain was sequenced within a study of shared clonotypes between healthy human individuals. Study-level results: Memory subsets had estimated richness that was generally smaller than that of naive subsets.

Negatively enriched CD4+ T cells were divided by CD45RA into naive and memory. Clones were read by immunoSEQ multiplex PCR, and TCRdb kept only the in-frame ones, dropping some. The sample consists of about 1,500,000 clones, around 97% of them appearing once. Trimming removed 0 bases from V and 0 bases from J, with 10 bases in between. This CDR3 spans 16 amino acids. The germline gives CDR1 SGHTS, CDR2 YDEGEE. As regards this clone: Its target is unknown.

This TCR was sampled from a man aged 30 to 45 in good health. The J gene is TRBJ1-3, the V gene TRBV5-8, with D uncertain. The sequencing input was naive CD4+ T cells sorted from blood. Subset noted: CD45RA+ positively selected. CDR3 residues: CASSLGSSSSGNTIYF. The CDR3, as DNA: TGTGCCAGCAGCTTGGGCAGCTCAAGCTCTGGAAACACCATATATTTT. The full variable domain, its missing parts supplied by reference TRBV5-8 and TRBJ1-3, is EAGVTQSPTHLIKTRGQQATLRCSPISGHTSVYWYQQALGLGLQFLLWYDEGEERNRGNFPPRFSGRQFPNYSSELNVNALELEDSALYLCASSLGSSSSGNTIYFGEGSWLTVV.